Below are 31 T cell receptor beta chains sequenced from a single sample in a study of T-cell memory formation after mild COVID-19. TCRdb reanalysed the 5' RACE reads using MiXCR and keeps one entry per CDR3 protein. The sample yields 300,000 to 400,000 distinct CDR3 sequences, under 25% seen once. The sequenced sample consisted of PBMCs or a T cell subset sorted from them (not recorded which). The receptor source for this set is an adult woman who had mild COVID-19 (a few samples of this study predate the infection). Cell type and time point are not known.

The CDR3 region has the DNA TGTGCCAGTAGCTTCGTCGAAGAGGCCTACAATGAGCAGTTCTTC. Protein product: CASSFVEEAYNEQFF. The gene calls are TRBV19 and TRBJ2-1, with no clear D. This CDR3 comprises 15 residues. The V end was cut by 6 bases, the J end by 2 bases, with 14 bases between. Germline V gene sequence: CDR1 LNHDA, CDR2 SQIVND (reference sequence).

This clonotype was picked up a small number of times. The chain combines TRBV12-3 or TRBV12-4 with TRBJ2-1, with 7 bases identical to TRBD2. This CDR3 comprises 15 residues. V lost 1 base, J lost 2 bases, and 2 bases stayed unmatched. The CDR3 spells CASSLVRGTYNEQFF. As DNA, the CDR3 is TGTGCCAGCAGTTTAGTGCGGGGGACCTACAATGAGCAGTTCTTC.

The V and J genes are TRBV6-2 or TRBV6-3 and TRBJ2-2; possibly TRBD2 for D (6 bases). The germline V gene has CDR1 MNHEY and CDR2 SVGEGT. The CDR3 consists of 16 residues. Trimming cost V 2 bases and J 1 base, with 11 bases left between them. The DNA of the CDR3 is TGTGCCAGCAGTTACCGTCGGGGAGGGAACACCGGGGAGCTGTTTTTT. Translation: CASSYRRGGNTGELFF.

V usage is TRBV5-5 and J usage is TRBJ2-4; either TRBD1 or TRBD2 may supply D (5 bases each). The germline gives CDR1 SGHKS, CDR2 YYEKEE (reference sequence). This CDR3 comprises 12 residues. Deletions cut 0 bases from V and 12 bases from J, with 10 bases between. For the CDR3, the DNA is TGTGCCAGCAGCTTGGCAGGGAGCCCTCAGTACTTC. Encoded protein: CASSLAGSPQYF.

This clonotype came up a few times. This sequence joins TRBV7-2 and TRBJ2-1; 10 bases line up with TRBD2. Per the germline V gene, CDR1 is SGHTA and CDR2 is FQGNSA. V lost 3 bases and J lost 8; bases outside the gene matches: 7. The CDR3 has 15 amino acids. CDR3 bases: TGTGCCAGCAGCTTTTACAGCGGGAGGGGTGATGAGCAGTTCTTC. It encodes CASSFYSGRGDEQFF.

This clonotype was found many times. V is TRBV5-8 and J is TRBJ2-7, with TRBD2 matching 14 bases. CDR1 and CDR2 from the germline V gene are SGHTS and YDEGEE. This CDR3 is 15 amino acids long. J lost 7 bases, V lost 5 bases, and 8 bases had no gene match. CDR3 nucleotides: TGTGCCAGCAGTTACGGACTAGCGGGAGGTGAGGAGCAGTACTTC. Its translation: CASSYGLAGGEEQYF.

The CDR3 DNA is TGTGCCAGCAGCTTAAACCTGGTAACCCCCACGCAGTATTTT. Translated: CASSLNLVTPTQYF. This chain connects TRBV7-2 to TRBJ2-3; the D is unclear. Trimming stripped 2 bases from V and 9 bases from J, with 15 bases between. Germline values: CDR1 SGHTA, CDR2 FQGNSA. The CDR3 loop spans 14 amino acids.

This clonotype was picked up a small number of times. The chain carries TRBV6-2 or TRBV6-3 and TRBJ1-2, with no clear D. Deletions cut 4 bases from V and 8 bases from J, with 8 bases between. The length of the CDR3 is 11 residues. Germline CDR1 and CDR2: MNHEY and SVGEGT. Here the CDR3 DNA reads TGTGCCAGCAGTTCAAACGGAGGCTACACCTTC. Translation: CASSSNGGYTF.

The chain joins TRBV4-1 to TRBJ2-7; D might be TRBD1 (5 bases). This CDR3 spans 15 amino acids. The germline V and J ends were trimmed by 2 bases and 4 bases, with 15 bases remaining between them. Germline-derived CDR1 and CDR2 are MGHRA and YSYEKL. The CDR3 nucleotides read TGCGCCAGCAGCCAAACGACGACAGAAATATACGAGCAGTACTTC. It yields the protein CASSQTTTEIYEQYF.

This clonotype was recorded a few times. CDR3 loop: CASSWTSGSIETQYF. The DNA for the CDR3 is TGTGCCAGCAGCTGGACTAGCGGGAGTATCGAGACCCAGTACTTC. V gene TRBV7-9 combines with J gene TRBJ2-5, with 13 positions matching TRBD2. The CDR3 has 15 residues. Per the germline V gene, CDR1 is SEHNR and CDR2 is FQNEAQ (reference sequence). The V and J ends lost 4 bases and 5 bases, in that order; junction bases with no gene match: 4.

V gene TRBV6-2 or TRBV6-3 combines with J gene TRBJ2-7; 8 bases map to TRBD1. The ends lost 2 bases at V and 5 bases at J; junction bases unmatched: 5. Germline values: CDR1 MNHEY, CDR2 SVGEGT. The CDR3 covers 14 residues. CDR3 sequence reads: CASSYRGTGHEQYF. DNA for the CDR3: TGTGCCAGCAGTTACCGCGGGACAGGACACGAGCAGTACTTC.

This clonotype was observed a few times. This chain connects TRBV12-3 or TRBV12-4 to TRBJ2-3; 9 bases align to TRBD2. The CDR3 consists of 15 residues. Losses at the gene ends were 4 bases for V and 4 bases for J; bases not matched to a gene: 6. CDR3 sequence (DNA): TGTGCCAGCAGTTCGGATAGCGGGAGTTCAGATACGCAGTATTTT. This gives the protein CASSSDSGSSDTQYF.

This clonotype has more than one count but fewer than ten. This chain links TRBV18 with TRBJ1-2, with D maybe TRBD1 (5 bases). Looked up from germline, CDR1 is KGHSH and CDR2 is LQKENI. Trimming shortened V by 2 bases and J by 7 bases, and 11 bases separated the two germline ends. The CDR3 has 13 amino acids. The CDR3 bases are TGTGCCAGCTCACCATCGGACAATCGTGGCTACACCTTC. Its translation is CASSPSDNRGYTF.

This clonotype appeared a few times. The rearrangement uses TRBV3-1 and TRBJ2-6; D is uncertain. Trimming took 1 base from V and 0 from J, leaving 7 bases between them. The germline CDR1 and CDR2 sequences are LGHDT and YNNKEL (reference sequence). CDR3 length: 16 residues. Here the CDR3 DNA reads TGTGCCAGCAGCCAAGGGGGTAGCTCTGGGGCCAACGTCCTGACTTTC. It yields the protein CASSQGGSSGANVLTF. Complete variable domain (other parts from reference TRBV3-1 and TRBJ2-6): DTAVSQTPKYLVTQMGNDKSIKCEQNLGHDTMYWYKQDSKKFLKIMFSYNNKELIINETVPNRFSPKSPDKAHLNLHINSLELGDSAVYFCASSQGGSSGANVLTFGAGSRLTVL.

This rearrangement joins TRBV4-1 to TRBJ2-1; maybe TRBD1 (5 bases). CDR1 is MGHRA, CDR2 YSYEKL, per germline. The length of the CDR3 is 17 residues. V lost 0 bases and J 8 bases, leaving 20 bases between the germline ends. DNA for the CDR3: TGCGCCAGCAGCCAAGACCATCCAGGGCCCATGCTCTATGAGCAGTTCTTC. Translating gives CASSQDHPGPMLYEQFF.

This clonotype was counted between two and nine times. The chain combines TRBV6-1 with TRBJ1-1; D is possibly TRBD1 (5 bases). From germline, CDR1 is MNHNS and CDR2 SASEGT. CDR3 length equals 15 residues. Trimming took 3 bases from V and 1 from J, leaving 12 bases between them. CDR3 in amino acids: CASSDPGRPNTEAFF. The CDR3 DNA reads as TGTGCCAGCAGTGACCCGGGACGACCGAACACTGAAGCTTTCTTT.

The CDR3 region has the DNA TGTGCACTCACCCGACAGGGGGCCTACGAGCAGTACTTC. Its protein is CALTRQGAYEQYF. V usage is TRBV6-1 and J usage is TRBJ2-7, with 9 bases lining up with TRBD1. Germline V gene sequence: CDR1 MNHNS, CDR2 SASEGT. The CDR3 is 13 amino acids.

The table lists this clonotype with many counts. The chain recombines TRBV10-3 with TRBJ2-3; a possible D gene is TRBD1 (5 bases). The CDR3 runs to 14 residues. Trimming left V 6 bases short and J 0 bases short, with 10 bases between. Germline V gives CDR1 ENHRY, CDR2 SYGVKD. CDR3 sequence: CAIRGVTSTDTQYF. In DNA, the CDR3 is TGTGCCATCAGAGGGGTTACGAGCACAGATACGCAGTATTTT.

The V call is TRBV7-6, the J call TRBJ2-7; D gene ambiguous. The CDR3 length is 13 residues. Trimming cost V 3 bases and J 1 base, with 7 bases left between them. In germline, CDR1 is SGHVS, CDR2 FNYEAQ. The CDR3 here is CASSFERSYEQYF. CDR3 coding DNA: TGTGCCAGCAGCTTTGAGCGATCCTACGAGCAGTACTTC.

This clonotype came up many times. The chain couples TRBV5-1 to TRBJ2-2; the D is unclear. The germline V gene encodes CDR1 SGHRS and CDR2 YFSETQ. The CDR3 contains 14 residues. Between the trimmed V and J ends, which lost 5 bases and 1 base, there was a span of 9 bases. The DNA of the CDR3 is TGCGCCAGCAGGTCGACATGGAACACCGGGGAGCTGTTTTTT. Translating it yields CASRSTWNTGELFF.

The gene calls are TRBV5-6 and TRBJ2-2, with TRBD2 matching over 9 bases. The V and J ends lost 6 bases and 6 bases, in that order; junction bases with no gene match: 21. CDR1 is SGHDT and CDR2 is YYEEEE in the germline V gene. The CDR3 is made up of 19 amino acids. CDR3 residues: CASTPLRLGLASDSGELFF. The CDR3 bases are TGTGCCAGCACCCCCCTGCGCCTGGGACTAGCATCGGATTCCGGGGAGCTGTTTTTT. Full variable domain (outside the CDR3, taken from reference TRBV5-6 and TRBJ2-2): DAGVTQSPTHLIKTRGQQVTLRCSPKSGHDTVSWYQQALGQGPQFIFQYYEEEERQRGNFPDRFSGHQFPNYSSELNVNALLLGDSALYLCASTPLRLGLASDSGELFFGEGSRLTVL.

This clonotype turned up a few times. V is TRBV5-5 and J is TRBJ2-5; TRBD1 or TRBD2 may be the D gene (6 bases each). The CDR3 is 16 residues long. CDR1 is SGHKS and CDR2 is YYEKEE in the germline V gene (reference sequence). The V gene lost 4 bases and the J gene lost 1 base, with 17 bases spanning the gap. The CDR3 DNA reads as TGTGCCAGCAGCGCGATGCTTGGAGGGGGCCAAGAGACCCAGTACTTC. Residues: CASSAMLGGGQETQYF.

There are a few counts of this clonotype. The chain joins TRBV12-3 or TRBV12-4 to TRBJ2-2; 9 bases are a match to TRBD2. The junction had 6 bases not matched to a gene; V was cut back by 6 bases and J by 1 base. The CDR3 is 16 amino acids. CDR3 sequence reads: CASSLPLAGNTGELFF. The CDR3, as DNA: TGTGCCAGCAGCCTCCCACTAGCGGGGAACACCGGGGAGCTGTTTTTT.

Of note for this clonotype: One end of the junction does not line up with germline, which may come from a read error. This chain links TRBV7-9 with TRBJ2-7; D might be TRBD2 (7 bases). This CDR3 contains 14 residues. Germline assignment: CDR1 SEHNR and CDR2 FQNEAQ (reference sequence). CDR3 amino acids: CASHVGGPGNEQHF. In nucleotides, the CDR3 is TGTGCCAGCCACGTGGGGGGGCCCGGCAACGAGCAGCACTTC.

The chain carries TRBV29-1 and TRBJ2-2; D might be TRBD1 (6 bases). Germline CDR1 SQVTM, CDR2 ANQGSEA. The CDR3 runs to 14 residues. CDR3 nucleotides: TGCATCCACCCGGTACAGGGATCGACCGGGGAGCTGTTTTTT. It translates to CIHPVQGSTGELFF.

As to this clonotype: At one end the junction does not follow the germline gene, possibly because of a read error. V gene TRBV7-9 combines with J gene TRBJ2-5, with no clear D. There are 11 residues in the CDR3. Germline V lookup: CDR1 SEHNR, CDR2 FQNEAQ (reference sequence). CDR3 region: CASSSYPGLAF. In nucleotides, the CDR3 is TGTGCCAGCAGCTCTTACCCTGGTCTGGCCTTC.

This chain links TRBV6-6 with TRBJ2-7; D is unresolved. The CDR3 has 13 residues. Germline V gives CDR1 MNHNY, CDR2 SVGAGI (reference sequence). Trimming cost V 2 bases and J 7 bases, with 12 bases left between them. CDR3 sequence reads: CASSYVPVLEQYF. The CDR3 DNA follows: TGTGCCAGCAGTTACGTCCCCGTCCTAGAGCAGTACTTC.

This rearrangement joins TRBV12-3 or TRBV12-4 to TRBJ2-1; D tentatively fits TRBD1 or TRBD2 (5 bases each). This CDR3 region has 16 residues. The V end lost 3 bases, the J end lost 0 bases, and 12 bases lay between the germline ends. The chain's CDR3 is CASSLNGGSSYNEQFF. In nucleotides, the CDR3 is TGTGCCAGCAGTTTGAATGGGGGAAGCTCCTACAATGAGCAGTTCTTC.

This clonotype was counted a few times. This rearrangement joins TRBV12-3 or TRBV12-4 to TRBJ1-2, with 9 bases fitting TRBD1. The trim removed 1 base at V and 13 bases at J, leaving 10 bases unmatched. The CDR3 consists of 14 residues. The CDR3 loop is CASSLEVGQGKFTF. Written as DNA, the CDR3 is TGTGCCAGCAGTTTAGAGGTGGGACAGGGCAAATTCACCTTC.

This clonotype was picked up a small number of times. This chain joins TRBV10-3 and TRBJ2-1, with 13 nucleotides matching TRBD2. Germline V gene data show CDR1 as ENHRY and CDR2 as SYGVKD. The CDR3 has 16 amino acids. V trimming: 4 bases; J trimming: 0 bases; junction bases outside the gene matches: 0. Here the CDR3 DNA reads TGTGCCATCAGTGGACTAGCGGGAGGCTCCTACAATGAGCAGTTCTTC. It yields the protein CAISGLAGGSYNEQFF.

The chain uses TRBV5-1 and TRBJ1-1; possible D gene TRBD1, 6 bases. Germline lookup yields CDR1 SGHRS and CDR2 YFSETQ. CDR3 length equals 15 residues. The germline V and J ends were trimmed by 0 bases and 1 base, with 10 bases remaining between them. CDR3 loop: CASSLGTATNTEAFF. The CDR3, as DNA: TGCGCCAGCAGCTTGGGGACAGCTACGAACACTGAAGCTTTCTTT.